Below are 11 T cell receptor beta chains sequenced from a single sample in a study of T cells after posttransplantation cyclophosphamide. A marrow graft followed busulfan-fludarabine conditioning, with cyclophosphamide on days +3 and +4. Method: immunoSEQ multiplex PCR; TCRdb's copy keeps in-frame clones and lacks some. The sample shows roughly 8,100 clones, none of them appearing just once. The specimen comprised PBMCs, sampled 94 days after allogeneic stem cell transplant with posttransplant cyclophosphamide. These receptors came from a female patient aged 60 to 70 who received an allogeneic stem cell transplant from an unrelated donor, was CMV-positive, and had acute GVHD only. Part of the T cells may come from the graft donor.

This clone was counted ten times or more. The chain carries TRBV6-1 and TRBJ1-2, with a weak D call TRBD1 (6 bases). The CDR3 contains 15 residues. Germline lookup yields CDR1 MNHNS and CDR2 SASEGT. V dropped 0 bases and J dropped 4 bases, with 12 bases sitting between them. The chain's CDR3 is CASSEAAGVPYGYTF. CDR3 in DNA: TGTGCCAGCAGTGAAGCGGCAGGGGTTCCCTATGGCTACACCTTC.

This clone was observed at least ten times. V and J are TRBV6-5 and TRBJ1-2, with a possible D match to TRBD1 (6 bases). Per germline, CDR1 MNHEY and CDR2 SVGAGI. This CDR3 is built from 16 residues. The V end lost 1 base, the J end lost 8 bases, and 20 bases lay between the germline ends. This CDR3 reads CASSYYRASGTMGYTF. The CDR3 nucleotides are TGTGCCAGCAGTTACTACAGGGCGTCGGGGACTATGGGCTACACCTTC.

This clone was seen ten or more times. The chain is built from TRBV7-9 and TRBJ2-3; possibly TRBD1 or TRBD2 for D (5 bases each). The CDR3 contains 16 residues. Germline lookup yields CDR1 SEHNR and CDR2 FQNEAQ (reference sequence). V lost 6 bases and J lost 2, with 18 bases in between. The CDR3 DNA follows: TGTGCCAGCAGGCCAGACAGAGGGCCAAACACAGATACGCAGTATTTT. Translating it yields CASRPDRGPNTDTQYF.

The sample holds many counts of this clone. The chain employs TRBV5-1 and TRBJ2-5; 10 bases match TRBD2. V shed 1 base, J shed 2 bases, and the junction held 5 bases outside the gene matches. This CDR3 is built from 16 residues. Germline assignment: CDR1 SGHRS and CDR2 YFSETQ. CDR3 sequence (DNA): TGCGCCAGCAGCTTGAGGACTAGCGGTCCTCAAGAGACCCAGTACTTC. It specifies CASSLRTSGPQETQYF. Together with reference TRBV5-1 and TRBJ2-5, the CDR3 gives the full variable domain: KAGVTQTPRYLIKTRGQQVTLSCSPISGHRSVSWYQQTPGQGLQFLFEYFSETQRNKGNFPGRFSGRQFSNSRSEMNVSTLELGDSALYLCASSLRTSGPQETQYFGPGTRLLVL.

This clone showed up many times. This chain links TRBV6-1 with TRBJ1-5; TRBD1 is a possible D gene (6 bases). Between the trimmed V and J ends, which lost 2 bases and 4 bases, there was a span of 12 bases. Germline V gene lookup returns CDR1 MNHNS and CDR2 SASEGT. CDR3 length equals 15 residues. In DNA form, the CDR3 reads TGTGCCAGCAGTGAAACTTCCACAGGGAATCAGCCCCAGCATTTT. Translating it yields CASSETSTGNQPQHF.

This clone occurred many times. The chain is built from TRBV6-1 and TRBJ1-3; no definite D call. Trimming pared 7 bases from V and 0 bases from J, leaving 13 bases between. The CDR3 spans 15 residues. Looked up from germline, CDR1 is MNHNS and CDR2 is SASEGT. CDR3 region: CASIPLRVSGNTIYF. Here the CDR3 DNA reads TGTGCCAGCATCCCTCTAAGGGTCTCTGGAAACACCATATATTTT.

In its sample, this clone was seen many times. The chain employs TRBV27 and TRBJ2-1; no firm D call. Germline loops: CDR1 MNHEY, CDR2 SMNVEV (reference sequence). The CDR3 contains 14 residues. Trimming took 7 bases from V and 5 from J, leaving 15 bases between them. The CDR3 spells CASKRVLLNNEQFF. The CDR3 region has the DNA TGTGCCAGCAAAAGGGTTTTACTTAACAATGAGCAGTTCTTC.

This clone has ten or more counts. This chain uses TRBV7-9 with TRBJ1-2; no definite D call. The CDR3 is 14 amino acids. Germline V gene data show CDR1 as SEHNR and CDR2 as FQNEAQ (reference sequence). V lost 0 bases and J lost 0, with 5 bases in between. In DNA form, the CDR3 reads TGTGCCAGCAGCTTAGCTACACCTAACTATGGCTACACCTTC. Translation gives CASSLATPNYGYTF. Using reference TRBV7-9 and TRBJ1-2 for the parts outside the CDR3, the full variable domain is DTGVSQNPRHKITKRGQNVTFRCDPISEHNRLYWYRQTLGQGPEFLTYFQNEAQLEKSRLLSDRFSAERPKGSFSTLEIQRTEQGDSAMYLCASSLATPNYGYTFGSGTRLTVV.

At least ten counts were recorded for this clone. The chain combines TRBV19 with TRBJ1-4; D is perhaps TRBD1 (5 bases). Deletions cut 7 bases from V and 8 bases from J, with 20 bases between. From germline, CDR1 is LNHDA and CDR2 SQIVND (reference sequence). The CDR3 extends over 15 amino acids. The CDR3 here is CASTFGNRRGEKLFF. CDR3 nucleotide sequence: TGTGCCAGTACCTTCGGGAACAGGCGAGGAGAAAAACTGTTTTTT. Drawing the rest from reference TRBV19 and TRBJ1-4, the complete variable domain is DGGITQSPKYLFRKEGQNVTLSCEQNLNHDAMYWYRQDPGQGLRLIYYSQIVNDFQKGDIAEGYSVSREKKESFPLTVTSAQKNPTAFYLCASTFGNRRGEKLFFGSGTQLSVL.

This chain connects TRBV6-1 to TRBJ2-3; D might be TRBD1 (6 bases). Per germline, CDR1 MNHNS and CDR2 SASEGT. Trimming took off 0 bases at V and 0 bases at J, with 13 bases between the two ends. The CDR3 is made up of 17 amino acids. As DNA, the CDR3 is TGTGCCAGCAGTGAAGCGACGAGAACAGGGAGCACAGATACGCAGTATTTT. Amino acids: CASSEATRTGSTDTQYF.

This clone appeared many times. The chain links TRBV11-2 to TRBJ2-1; D possibly corresponds to TRBD2 (6 bases). V lost 5 bases and J lost 2, with 7 bases in between. This CDR3 region has 13 residues. The V gene's germline CDR1 is SGHAT and CDR2 FQNNGV. The CDR3: CASSRRAYNEQFF. Here the CDR3 DNA reads TGTGCCAGCAGCAGGAGGGCCTACAATGAGCAGTTCTTC.